This T cell receptor (beta chain) comes out of a study of cytomegalovirus exposure and HLA in healthy donors. Findings and limits, study-wide: In an earlier analysis, most TCR beta V segments were productive about 87% or about 30% of the time. One variant, a missense change in DCLRE1C, was linked in a later analysis to TCR beta V- and J-gene trimming.

Primers: 60 Vbeta forward and 13 Jbeta reverse. The table came from immunoSEQ multiplex PCR; TCRdb's copy has only in-frame clones and leaves some out. The sample holds approximately 190,000 clones, around 82% seen once. Comment on this clone: Its matching antigen is unknown.

Sequencing input: PBMCs. This clonotype was sampled from a boy younger than 18 in good health and CMV-seronegative.

The CDR3 bases are TGTGCCATCAGTGAGGGGGCGGGGGGCGCGGCGCGTCAAGTTGAGCAGTTCTTC. Amino acid sequence: CAISEGAGGAARQVEQFF. The V gene is TRBV10-3, the J gene TRBJ2-1; 8 nucleotides line up with TRBD2. CDR1 ENHRY and CDR2 SYGVKD come from the germline V gene. The CDR3 extends over 18 amino acids. Germline trimming cut 2 bases from V and 9 bases from J; bases unmatched to any gene: 18.